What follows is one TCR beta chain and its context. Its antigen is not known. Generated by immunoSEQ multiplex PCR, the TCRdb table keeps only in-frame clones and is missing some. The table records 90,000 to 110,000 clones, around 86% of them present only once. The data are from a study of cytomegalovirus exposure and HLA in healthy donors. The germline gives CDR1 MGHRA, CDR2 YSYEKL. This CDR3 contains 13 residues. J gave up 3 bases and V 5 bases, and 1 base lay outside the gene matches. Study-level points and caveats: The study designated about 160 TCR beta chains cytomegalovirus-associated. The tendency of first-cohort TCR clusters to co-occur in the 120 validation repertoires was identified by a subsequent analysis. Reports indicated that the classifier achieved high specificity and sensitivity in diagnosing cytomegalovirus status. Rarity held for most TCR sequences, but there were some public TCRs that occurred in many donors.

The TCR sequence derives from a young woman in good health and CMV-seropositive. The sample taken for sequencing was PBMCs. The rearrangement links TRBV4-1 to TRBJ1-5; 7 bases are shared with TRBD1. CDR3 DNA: TGCGCCAGCAGCGGGACAGCCAATCAGCCCCAGCATTTT. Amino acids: CASSGTANQPQHF.